The clone carrying this T cell receptor (beta chain) was detected a few times. Its specificity is not known. The authors prepared the TCRbeta library with unique molecular identifiers. A single record per CDR3 protein comes from TCRdb applying MiXCR to the PCR reads. Of about 100,000 distinct CDR3 sequences detected, approximately 6% appear once; the ten largest clones hold 20% to 25%. This sample was taken from a study of T-cell reconstitution after alpha-beta-depleted transplantation in children. Whole-study findings and limits: Diversity of TCRbeta at day 60 was high in some patients, arising from surviving recipient T cells and thymic progenitors. One year post-transplant, T-cell counts and diversity were largely derived from T cells produced anew. Expanded clones from the graft, numbering several hundred, reportedly supplied alpha-beta T cells about two months after transplant.

Germline values: CDR1 LGHNA, CDR2 YSLEER. The V gene end was trimmed by 4 bases and the J gene end by 8 bases; junction bases not matched to a gene: 11. The CDR3 is 15 residues long. The sequence came from a male patient between 2 and 10 years old who had a stem cell transplant for acute lymphoblastic leukemia, so the T cells may come from the graft donor. The sequencing here drew on PBMCs, mostly from graft donor cells, taken 360 days after TCRalphabeta/CD19-depleted stem cell transplant. The rearrangement links TRBV4-3 to TRBJ2-1, with 7 bases identical to TRBD2. The DNA of the CDR3 is TGCGCCAGCAGCCTACAGACTAGCTTCGCCGATGAGCAGTTCTTC. Protein product: CASSLQTSFADEQFF.